Each of the 4 T cell receptor beta chains below was sequenced from the same sample in a study of blood T cells in healthy people across ages. Next came a second PCR, run for about 6 to 11 cycles, which used a sample-barcoded 5' primer along with a J-beta primer mix. TCRdb ran MiXCR on the 5' RACE reads and lists one entry per CDR3 protein. The table has some 940,000 distinct CDR3 sequences, 25% to 35% seen once. This sample also belongs to another study, concerning T cells of mothers and their children.

Sequencing was carried out using blood. The receptor source for this set is a woman aged 40-49 years in good health.

The rearrangement joins TRBV20-1 to TRBJ1-2; D unresolved. Germline-derived CDR1 and CDR2 are DFQATT and SNEGSKA (reference sequence). The V gene lost 1 base and the J gene lost 3 bases, with 9 bases spanning the gap. The CDR3 loop spans 13 amino acids. The DNA of the CDR3 is TGCAGTGCTAGAGTAAGGACGGACTATGGCTACACCTTC. Translated: CSARVRTDYGYTF.

Ten or more counts support this clonotype. This chain joins TRBV27 and TRBJ1-5, with 8 bases that match TRBD1. With V trimmed by 3 bases and J by 0 bases, 4 bases remained unmatched. The CDR3 is made up of 16 amino acids. Germline V CDR1 and CDR2: MNHEY, SMNVEV (reference sequence). The DNA of the CDR3 is TGTGCCAGCAGTTTCCAGGGGGCCCATAGCAATCAGCCCCAGCATTTT. Encoded protein: CASSFQGAHSNQPQHF.

This clonotype has just a few counts. The chain has TRBV27 and TRBJ2-7, with 7 bases aligning to TRBD2. CDR1 and CDR2 (germline): MNHEY, SMNVEV (reference sequence). The ends lost 0 bases at V and 3 bases at J; junction bases unmatched: 5. The CDR3 totals 15 residues. The CDR3 sequence: CASSLSPSGVYEQYF. DNA of the CDR3: TGTGCCAGCAGTTTATCCCCCAGCGGGGTCTACGAGCAGTACTTC.

This clonotype was counted only a few times. With a much larger clone just one base away, this may be a read error. V gene TRBV5-6 combines with J gene TRBJ1-2; D gene ambiguous. The CDR3 covers 14 residues. Germline loops: CDR1 SGHDT, CDR2 YYEEEE. CDR3 region: CTSSSPQRDYGYTF. The CDR3 DNA is TGTACCAGCAGCTCACCGCAACGGGACTATGGCTACACCTTC.